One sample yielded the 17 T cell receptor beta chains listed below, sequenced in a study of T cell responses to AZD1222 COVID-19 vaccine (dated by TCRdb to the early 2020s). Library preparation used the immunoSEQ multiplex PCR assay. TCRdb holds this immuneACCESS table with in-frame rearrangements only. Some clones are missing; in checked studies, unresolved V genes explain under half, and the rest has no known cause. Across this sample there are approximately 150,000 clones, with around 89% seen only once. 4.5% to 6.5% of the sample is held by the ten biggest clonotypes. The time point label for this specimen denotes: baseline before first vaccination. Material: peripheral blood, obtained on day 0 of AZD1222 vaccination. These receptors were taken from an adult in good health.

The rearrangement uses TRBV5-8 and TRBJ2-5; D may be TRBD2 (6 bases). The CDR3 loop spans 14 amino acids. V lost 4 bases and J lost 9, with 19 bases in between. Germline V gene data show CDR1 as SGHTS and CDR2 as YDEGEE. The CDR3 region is CASSPRQLRGAQYF. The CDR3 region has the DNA TGTGCCAGCAGCCCGAGACAGCTGCGGGGCGCCCAGTACTTC.

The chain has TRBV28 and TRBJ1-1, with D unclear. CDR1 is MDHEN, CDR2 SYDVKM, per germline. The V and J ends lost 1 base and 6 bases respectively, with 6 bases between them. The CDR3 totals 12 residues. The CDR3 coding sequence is TGTGCCAGCAGTTTATTCGCGGCTGAAGCTTTCTTT. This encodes CASSLFAAEAFF.

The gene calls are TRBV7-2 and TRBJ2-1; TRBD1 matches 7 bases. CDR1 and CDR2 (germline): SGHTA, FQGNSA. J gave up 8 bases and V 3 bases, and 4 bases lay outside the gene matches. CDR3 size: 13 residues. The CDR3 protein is CASSLSQGDEQFF. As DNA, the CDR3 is TGTGCCAGCAGCTTGAGCCAGGGGGATGAGCAGTTCTTC.

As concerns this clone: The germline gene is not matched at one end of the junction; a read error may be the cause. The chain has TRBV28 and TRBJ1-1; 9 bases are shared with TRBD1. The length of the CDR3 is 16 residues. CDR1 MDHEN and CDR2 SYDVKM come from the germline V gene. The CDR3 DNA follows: TGTGCCAGCAGTCTATGGACAGGGGATATGAACACTGAAGCTTTCTTT. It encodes CASSLWTGDMNTEAFF.

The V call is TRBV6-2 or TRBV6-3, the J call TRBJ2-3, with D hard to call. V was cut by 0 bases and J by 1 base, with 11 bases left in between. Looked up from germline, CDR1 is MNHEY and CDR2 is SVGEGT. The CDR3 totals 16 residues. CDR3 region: CASSYSVLRGTDTQYF. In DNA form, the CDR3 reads TGTGCCAGCAGTTACTCGGTTCTACGCGGCACAGATACGCAGTATTTT.

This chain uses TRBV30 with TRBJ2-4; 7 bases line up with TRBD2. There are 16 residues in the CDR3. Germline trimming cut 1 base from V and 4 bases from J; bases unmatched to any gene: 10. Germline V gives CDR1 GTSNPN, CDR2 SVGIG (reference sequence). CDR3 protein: CAWSGEGRTGKNIQYF. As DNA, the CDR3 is TGTGCCTGGAGTGGGGAGGGGCGCACGGGTAAAAACATTCAGTACTTC.

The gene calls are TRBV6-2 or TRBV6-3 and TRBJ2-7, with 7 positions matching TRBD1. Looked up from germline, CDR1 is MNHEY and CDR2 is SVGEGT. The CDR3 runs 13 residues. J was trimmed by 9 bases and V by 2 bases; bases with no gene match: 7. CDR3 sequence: CASSYAQGVRQYF. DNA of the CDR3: TGTGCCAGCAGTTACGCTCAGGGGGTGCGGCAGTACTTC.

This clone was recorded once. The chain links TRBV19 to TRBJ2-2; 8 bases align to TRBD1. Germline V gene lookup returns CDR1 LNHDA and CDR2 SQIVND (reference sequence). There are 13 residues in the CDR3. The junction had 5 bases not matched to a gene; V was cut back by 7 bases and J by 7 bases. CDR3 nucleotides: TGTGCCAGTATAGGACAGGGCCGCGGGGAGCTGTTTTTT. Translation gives CASIGQGRGELFF.

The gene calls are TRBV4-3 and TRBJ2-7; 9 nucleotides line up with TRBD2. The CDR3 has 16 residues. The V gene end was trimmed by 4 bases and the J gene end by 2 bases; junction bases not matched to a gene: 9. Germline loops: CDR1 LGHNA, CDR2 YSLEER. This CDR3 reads CASSPTAGGRAYEQYF. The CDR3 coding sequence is TGCGCCAGCAGCCCCACGGCGGGAGGGAGAGCCTACGAGCAGTACTTC.

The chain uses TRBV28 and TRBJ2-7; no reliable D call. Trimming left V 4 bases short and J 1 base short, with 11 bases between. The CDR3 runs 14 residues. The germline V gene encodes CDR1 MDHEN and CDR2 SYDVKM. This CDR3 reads CASSSWGRSYEQYF. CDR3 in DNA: TGTGCCAGCAGTTCCTGGGGAAGGTCCTACGAGCAGTACTTC.

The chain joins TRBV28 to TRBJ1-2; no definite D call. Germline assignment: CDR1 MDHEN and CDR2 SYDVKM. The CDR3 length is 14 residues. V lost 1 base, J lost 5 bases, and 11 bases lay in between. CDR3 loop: CASSLSPGLYGYTF. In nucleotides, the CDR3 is TGTGCCAGCAGTTTATCTCCTGGTTTATATGGCTACACCTTC.

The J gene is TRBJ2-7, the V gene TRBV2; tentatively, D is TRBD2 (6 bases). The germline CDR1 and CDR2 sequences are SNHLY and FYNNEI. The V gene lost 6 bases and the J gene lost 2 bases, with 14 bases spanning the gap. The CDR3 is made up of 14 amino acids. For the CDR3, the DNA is TGTGCCAGCAGCATTGGGACTGACACCTACGAGCAGTACTTC. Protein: CASSIGTDTYEQYF.

The CDR3 DNA follows: TGCAGCGTCAAAAGGGGGGAAGGCACCATATATTTT. Protein sequence: CSVKRGEGTIYF. This chain links TRBV29-1 with TRBJ1-3, with D tentatively TRBD1 (6 bases). V gave up 6 bases and J gave up 9 bases, with 15 bases separating them. The length of the CDR3 is 12 residues. Germline CDR1 SQVTM, CDR2 ANQGSEA.

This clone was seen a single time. DNA of the CDR3: TGTGCCAGCAGCTCCGGAGGCGGGGGCTACAATGAGCAGTTCTTC. Its protein is CASSSGGGGYNEQFF. V is TRBV6-5 and J is TRBJ2-1; 7 nucleotides match TRBD2. The CDR3 is made up of 15 amino acids. The germline gives CDR1 MNHEY, CDR2 SVGAGI. V was clipped by 6 bases and J by 3 bases; unmatched bases: 8.

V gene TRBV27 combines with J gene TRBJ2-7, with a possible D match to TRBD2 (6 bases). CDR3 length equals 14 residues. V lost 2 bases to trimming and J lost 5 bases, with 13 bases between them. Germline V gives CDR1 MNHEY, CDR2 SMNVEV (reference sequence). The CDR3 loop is CASSLRDSQDEQYF. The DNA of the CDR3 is TGTGCCAGCAGTTTACGGGACTCTCAAGACGAGCAGTACTTC.

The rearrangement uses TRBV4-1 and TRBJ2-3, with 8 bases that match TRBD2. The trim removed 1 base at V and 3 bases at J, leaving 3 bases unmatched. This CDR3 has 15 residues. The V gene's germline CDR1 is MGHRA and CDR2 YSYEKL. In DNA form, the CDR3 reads TGCGCCAGCAGCCAAGTACAGCGGGAGACAGATACGCAGTATTTT. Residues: CASSQVQRETDTQYF.

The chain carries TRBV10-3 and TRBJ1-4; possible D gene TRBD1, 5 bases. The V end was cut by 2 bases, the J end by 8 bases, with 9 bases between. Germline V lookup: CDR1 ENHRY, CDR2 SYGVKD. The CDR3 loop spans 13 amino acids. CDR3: CAISEGQNEKLFF. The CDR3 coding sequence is TGTGCCATCAGTGAGGGACAAAACGAAAAACTGTTTTTT.